This TCR beta chain emerged from a study of response to subunit inactivated influenza vaccine. This clonotype showed up just a few times. Its antigen remains unidentified. Findings of the study overall: It was the authors' suggestion that each seasonal influenza vaccination recruits few new T cells.

This CDR3 has 11 residues. The germline V gene encodes CDR1 SEHNR and CDR2 FQNEAQ (reference sequence). V lost 3 bases, J lost 5 bases, and 5 bases lay in between. TCRdb re-analysed the RT-PCR reads in MiXCR, keeping a single row per CDR3 protein. Of about 570,000 distinct CDR3 sequences detected, about 11% appear once; the ten largest clones hold roughly 9.6%. These data were also filed under a second study, of T cells expressing NK-cell markers. That paper notes: Libraries used 5'RACE template switching adding universal primer site and UMIs. Of the CD8+ T cells in about 6 donors, 1.0-7.0% belonged to dominant NKG2C+ clonotypes. Researchers report these clonotypes also headed the CD3+CD56-NKG2C+ fraction in several donors.

This sequence originates from a man aged 45-65 years who received an inactivated influenza vaccine. This chain connects TRBV7-9 to TRBJ2-7, with D unresolved. This specimen consisted of PBMCs from blood, obtained on the day of vaccination. CDR3 region: CASSFVHEQYF. CDR3 DNA: TGTGCCAGCAGCTTTGTCCACGAGCAGTACTTC.